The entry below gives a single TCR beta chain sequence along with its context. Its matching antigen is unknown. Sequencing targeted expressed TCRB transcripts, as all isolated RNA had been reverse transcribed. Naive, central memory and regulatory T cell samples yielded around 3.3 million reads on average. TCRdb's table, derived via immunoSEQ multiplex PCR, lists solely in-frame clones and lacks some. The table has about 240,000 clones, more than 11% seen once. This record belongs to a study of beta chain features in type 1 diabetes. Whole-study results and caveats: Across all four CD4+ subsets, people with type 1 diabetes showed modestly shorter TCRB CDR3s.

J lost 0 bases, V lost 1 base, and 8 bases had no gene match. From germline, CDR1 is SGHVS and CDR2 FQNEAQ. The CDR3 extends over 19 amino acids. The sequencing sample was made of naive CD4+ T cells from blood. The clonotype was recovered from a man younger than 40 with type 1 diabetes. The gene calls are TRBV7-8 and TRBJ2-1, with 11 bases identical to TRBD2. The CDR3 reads CASSLVPGLAVSSYNEQFF. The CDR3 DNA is TGTGCCAGCAGCTTAGTTCCGGGACTAGCGGTTAGCTCCTACAATGAGCAGTTCTTC.